This T cell receptor (beta chain) was observed in a study of control samples from healthy donors and cancer patients. Sequencing was performed with immunoSEQ multiplex PCR; in TCRdb, only in-frame clones are kept and a portion is missing. The sample consists of 120,000 or so clones, about 92% of them appearing once. A few counts support this clone. The material sequenced was PBMCs. The sequence came from a man between 50 and 59 years old with head and neck cancer.

The CDR3 DNA reads as TGTGCCTGGGGCTATTACGAGCAGTACTTC. It is translated as CAWGYYEQYF. The gene calls are TRBV30 and TRBJ2-7, with D uncertain. V was pared by 5 bases and J by 4 bases, with 6 bases between. The CDR3 totals 10 residues. Germline CDR1 reads GTSNPN; CDR2 reads SVGIG (reference sequence).